This T cell receptor (beta chain) originates from a study of blood T cell repertoires in COVID-19. V was pared by 4 bases and J by 0 bases, with 7 bases of the junction left unmatched. Looked up from germline, CDR1 is LNHNV and CDR2 is YYDKDF (reference sequence). There are 17 residues in the CDR3. Per the study methods: Reference gene primer amplification gave nucleated cell count estimates. Sequencing was performed with immunoSEQ multiplex PCR; in TCRdb, only in-frame clones are kept and a portion is missing. V, J and clone size reflect that table, while D and trimming were determined from the DNA. The sample includes 150,000 to 180,000 clones, around 83% of them seen just once.

The chain recombines TRBV15 with TRBJ1-3; 9 nucleotides agree with TRBD1. Sequencing was carried out using peripheral blood. This receptor was taken from an older woman with COVID-19, enrolled during active disease. CDR3 protein: CATSTPGTGFSGNTIYF. The CDR3 DNA follows: TGTGCCACCAGCACGCCCGGGACAGGGTTCTCTGGAAACACCATATATTTT.